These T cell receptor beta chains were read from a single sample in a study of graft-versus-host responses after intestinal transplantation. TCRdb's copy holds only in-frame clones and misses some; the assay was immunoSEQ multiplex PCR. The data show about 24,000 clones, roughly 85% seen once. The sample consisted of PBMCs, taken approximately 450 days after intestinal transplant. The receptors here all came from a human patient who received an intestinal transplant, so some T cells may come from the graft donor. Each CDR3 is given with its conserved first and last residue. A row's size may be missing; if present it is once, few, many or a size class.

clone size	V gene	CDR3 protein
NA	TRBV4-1	CASSQEGASVNTGELFF
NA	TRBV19	CASSLGTGNYGYTF
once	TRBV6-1	CASHRLHQETQYF
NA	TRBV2	CASSAVSGRSYNEQFF
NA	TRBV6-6	CASSYSGTQGDTQYF
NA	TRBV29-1	CSVEFFGRNTGELFF
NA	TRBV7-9	CASSSIYYNQPQHF
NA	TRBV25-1	CASSDPNTEAFF
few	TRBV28	CASSLVRQAGEQYF
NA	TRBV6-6	CASSYSGYGAFF
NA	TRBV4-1	CASSQAPPPTTNEKLFF
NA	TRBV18	CASSPRDRSTYGYTF
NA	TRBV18	CASSPPSADTQYF
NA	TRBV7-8	CASSLVGGPGGYEQYF
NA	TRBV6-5	CASIPPSGRPREQYF
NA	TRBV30	CAWRPGGVGEQFF
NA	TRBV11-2	CASSPSGPDTQYF
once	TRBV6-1	CASSYSVGNTEAFF
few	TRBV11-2	CASSLGRETQYF
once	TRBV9	CASSHGSYASYEQYF
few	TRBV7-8	CASSSRAGAGGRYEQYF
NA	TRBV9	CASSARLVRTDTQYF
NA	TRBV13	CASSLTSGLNEQFF
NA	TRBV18	CASSQGLGANVLTF
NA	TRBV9	CASSASGSTEAFF
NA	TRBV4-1	CASSQGLAGMGTDTQYF
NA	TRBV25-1	CASSEPGGGNQPQHF
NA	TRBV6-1	CASSEMFPVPLIDTF
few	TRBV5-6	CASTLWALLQETQYF
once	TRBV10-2	CASRSGTRRQGGYEQYF
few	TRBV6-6	CASSYSDNTEAFF
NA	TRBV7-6	CASSVTGGDGNTIYF
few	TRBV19	CASSPGQSYEQYF